This entry lists 18 T cell receptor beta chains sequenced from one sample in a study of stem cell transplantation in POMP-related autoinflammatory disease. The protocol was immunoSEQ multiplex PCR, while the TCRdb copy is restricted to in-frame clones and leaves out a portion. The table includes about 68,000 clones, approximately 90% detected once. The material sequenced was CD4+ T cells from PBMCs, taken after stem cell transplantation. These receptors originate from a human patient with POMP-related autoinflammation and immune dysregulation (PRAID). T cells may partly derive from the graft donor.

Remarks on this clone: Relative to the germline gene, one junction end is altered; a read error may explain this. The chain is built from TRBV19 and TRBJ2-7; tentative D call: TRBD1 (6 bases). CDR1 and CDR2 from the germline V gene are LNHDA and SQIVND (reference sequence). This CDR3 region has 13 residues. CDR3 sequence reads: CASSINNRDERYF. The CDR3, as DNA: TGTGCCAGTAGTATTAACAACAGGGATGAGCGGTACTTC.

The chain couples TRBV6-5 to TRBJ2-3; no reliable D call. The V and J ends lost 6 bases and 5 bases respectively, with 18 bases between them. Germline CDR1 and CDR2: MNHEY and SVGAGI. The CDR3 loop spans 15 amino acids. The CDR3 is CASRKFEGAGDTQYF. CDR3 DNA sequence: TGTGCCAGCAGAAAGTTTGAAGGAGCCGGAGATACGCAGTATTTT.

The rearrangement joins TRBV2 to TRBJ1-3, with 8 nucleotides matching TRBD1. The germline gives CDR1 SNHLY, CDR2 FYNNEI. The CDR3 sequence is 16 residues long. J lost 0 bases, V lost 7 bases, and 8 bases had no gene match. CDR3 bases: TGTGCCAGCACCCGAGCGACAGGGGCCTCTGGAAACACCATATATTTT. Translated, it gives CASTRATGASGNTIYF.

The chain uses TRBV3-1 (or the pseudogene TRBV3-2) and TRBJ2-3; the D is unclear. V was pared by 1 base and J by 6 bases, with 5 bases between. The CDR3 runs to 12 residues. Looked up from germline, CDR1 is LGHDT and CDR2 is YNNKEL (reference sequence). DNA for the CDR3: TGTGCCAGCAGCCAAGTGGTGGATACGCAGTATTTT. Translation: CASSQVVDTQYF.

The V gene is TRBV14, the J gene TRBJ2-1; 13 bases fit TRBD2. V lost 3 bases and J lost 6; bases outside the gene matches: 8. The CDR3 contains 17 residues. Germline V gene lookup returns CDR1 SGHDN and CDR2 FVKESK. This CDR3 is CASSHTSGRASGNEQFF. The CDR3 DNA reads as TGTGCCAGCAGCCATACTAGCGGGAGGGCCTCGGGCAATGAGCAGTTCTTC.

This clone was observed a few times. This chain joins TRBV30 and TRBJ2-3; 9 positions agree with TRBD2. The junction had 14 bases not matched to a gene; V was cut back by 4 bases and J by 3 bases. There are 17 residues in the CDR3. CDR1 is GTSNPN and CDR2 is SVGIG in the germline V gene (reference sequence). The CDR3 here is CAWNRGRGAGETDTQYF. The CDR3 DNA reads as TGTGCCTGGAACCGCGGGAGGGGAGCGGGGGAAACAGATACGCAGTATTTT.

V usage is TRBV5-1 and J usage is TRBJ2-1; 11 bases are shared with TRBD2. Germline V CDR1 and CDR2: SGHRS, YFSETQ. The CDR3 consists of 14 residues. The J segment lost 6 bases and the V segment lost 2 bases, leaving 1 base of the junction unmatched. CDR3: CASSFTSGSNEQFF. The CDR3 nucleotides read TGCGCCAGCAGCTTTACTAGCGGGAGCAATGAGCAGTTCTTC.

Comment on this clone: At the DNA level, this CDR3 is encoded by other sequences in the same sample as well. The chain couples TRBV5-1 to TRBJ1-5; 7 nucleotides line up with TRBD1. CDR3 length: 15 amino acids. CDR1 SGHRS and CDR2 YFSETQ come from the germline V gene. The trim removed 0 bases at V and 3 bases at J, leaving 3 bases unmatched. CDR3 in DNA: TGCGCCAGCAGCTTGGGGGACAGTCCCAATCAGCCCCAGCATTTT. Translation: CASSLGDSPNQPQHF.

The rearrangement uses TRBV7-3 and TRBJ2-1, with 10 bases lining up with TRBD2. The CDR3 is 14 amino acids. Trimming at V came to 3 bases and at J to 9 bases, leaving 5 bases not matched to a gene. Germline lookup yields CDR1 SGHTA and CDR2 FQGTGA. For the CDR3, the DNA is TGTGCCAGCAGCTTCGGGACTAGCGTCAGTGAGCAGTTCTTC. This codes for CASSFGTSVSEQFF.

The J gene is TRBJ2-1, the V gene TRBV28; 7 positions match TRBD2. After removal of 7 bases from V and 0 bases from J, the junction contained 6 bases not matched to a gene. This CDR3 is 15 amino acids long. Germline-derived CDR1 and CDR2 are MDHEN and SYDVKM. The CDR3 protein is CASTRGGSSYNEQFF. For the CDR3, the DNA is TGTGCCAGCACCCGGGGCGGGAGCTCCTACAATGAGCAGTTCTTC.

As concerns this clone: The CDR3 ends on some other residue instead of the conserved phenylalanine or tryptophan, so this is likely a read error. The DNA is omitted, as the CDR3 cannot be located on it reliably, and the CDR3 follows TCRdb's listing. The V and J genes are TRBV5-6 and TRBJ1-3; the table assigns TRBD1, which was not confirmed against the DNA. Germline CDR1 reads SGHDT; CDR2 reads YYEEEE. Termini included, the CDR3 measures 13 amino acids. CDR3 protein: CASSYLMTGKGAV.

The rearrangement uses TRBV5-1 and TRBJ1-6, with a possible D match to TRBD1 (6 bases). The CDR3 is made up of 16 amino acids. Germline V lookup: CDR1 SGHRS, CDR2 YFSETQ. Trimming took off 0 bases at V and 7 bases at J, with 14 bases between the two ends. The CDR3 DNA reads TGCGCCAGCAGCTTGGGGGGGGCTCTTCTGAATTCACCCCTCCACTTT. It specifies CASSLGGALLNSPLHF. Based on the CDR3 plus reference TRBV5-1 and TRBJ1-6, the full variable domain is KAGVTQTPRYLIKTRGQQVTLSCSPISGHRSVSWYQQTPGQGLQFLFEYFSETQRNKGNFPGRFSGRQFSNSRSEMNVSTLELGDSALYLCASSLGGALLNSPLHFGNGTRLTVT.

The chain uses TRBV25-1 and TRBJ2-7, with D perhaps matching TRBD1 (6 bases). The ends were cut back, 8 bases at V and 3 bases at J, with 11 bases in the middle. Per germline, CDR1 MGHDK and CDR2 SYGVNS. The CDR3 runs 12 residues. The CDR3 DNA is TGTGCCAGCCGGGGACACCTCTACGAGCAGTACTTC. Protein product: CASRGHLYEQYF.

The chain has TRBV2 and TRBJ1-1; 8 bases agree with TRBD1. Looked up from germline, CDR1 is SNHLY and CDR2 is FYNNEI. The V segment lost 7 bases and the J segment 10 bases; nucleotides outside the gene matches: 8. The CDR3 length is 12 residues. The CDR3 nucleotides are TGTGCCAGCAAGGTGGACAGGGTGGGAGCTTTCTTT. It is translated as CASKVDRVGAFF. Variable domain in full (rest from reference TRBV2 and TRBJ1-1): EPEVTQTPSHQVTQMGQEVILRCVPISNHLYFYWYRQILGQKVEFLVSFYNNEISEKSEIFDDQFSVERPDGSNFTLKIRSTKLEDSAMYFCASKVDRVGAFFGQGTRLTVV.

To note about this clone: This sample also contains other DNA sequences that code for the same CDR3. The chain is built from TRBV5-1 and TRBJ2-1; D gene ambiguous. CDR1 is SGHRS and CDR2 is YFSETQ in the germline V gene. The CDR3 extends over 15 amino acids. V lost 0 bases and J 0 bases, leaving 7 bases between the germline ends. The CDR3, as DNA: TGCGCCAGCAGCTTGGAAGCTAGCTCCTACAATGAGCAGTTCTTC. Encoded protein: CASSLEASSYNEQFF. Filled out from reference TRBV5-1 and TRBJ2-1, the complete variable domain reads KAGVTQTPRYLIKTRGQQVTLSCSPISGHRSVSWYQQTPGQGLQFLFEYFSETQRNKGNFPGRFSGRQFSNSRSEMNVSTLELGDSALYLCASSLEASSYNEQFFGPGTRLTVL.

The J gene is TRBJ1-1, the V gene TRBV13, with D uncertain. Germline lookup yields CDR1 PRHDT and CDR2 FYEKMQ (reference sequence). The CDR3 length is 13 residues. V was clipped by 3 bases and J by 0 bases, with 5 bases between them. The chain's CDR3 is CASSLKVNTEAFF. The DNA of the CDR3 is TGTGCCAGCAGCTTGAAAGTGAACACTGAAGCTTTCTTT.

V usage is TRBV5-1 and J usage is TRBJ1-4; 8 bases agree with TRBD1. The CDR3 spans 15 residues. Trimming cost V 4 bases and J 4 bases; bases outside gene matches: 6. The germline gives CDR1 SGHRS, CDR2 YFSETQ. As DNA, the CDR3 is TGCGCCAGCAGCGCCGGGACAGGTGGTAATGAAAAACTGTTTTTT. Its protein product is CASSAGTGGNEKLFF.

The V call is TRBV28, the J call TRBJ2-4, with unresolved D. Germline V gives CDR1 MDHEN, CDR2 SYDVKM. Trimming shortened V by 2 bases and J by 7 bases, and 6 bases separated the two germline ends. This CDR3 has 12 residues. CDR3 sequence: CASSLRFNIQYF. In nucleotides, the CDR3 is TGTGCCAGCAGTTTACGGTTCAACATTCAGTACTTC.